What follows are 20 T cell receptor beta chains derived from one specimen sequenced in a study of T-cell reconstitution after alpha-beta-depleted transplantation in children. Unique molecular identifiers were incorporated into the prepared TCRbeta library. TCRdb redid the calling of the PCR reads with MiXCR, one entry per CDR3 protein. The sample lists about 500,000 distinct CDR3 sequences, around a third occurring once. The sequences come from PBMCs from the stem cell graft donor, collected from the stem cell graft. These receptors were taken from a human donor who donated a stem cell graft to a child with aplastic anemia.

The rearrangement links TRBV7-2 to TRBJ1-1; D not certain. The germline V gene has CDR1 SGHTA and CDR2 FQGNSA. Trimming removed 1 base from V and 6 bases from J, with 15 bases in between. This CDR3 contains 15 residues. The CDR3 loop is CASSLGSSFAAEAFF. DNA of the CDR3: TGTGCCAGCAGCTTAGGAAGTAGTTTTGCTGCTGAAGCTTTCTTT.

This clonotype was seen only once. The chain joins TRBV20-1 to TRBJ2-2; 10 bases fit TRBD2. The CDR3 sequence is 16 residues long. Germline V lookup: CDR1 DFQATT, CDR2 SNEGSKA (reference sequence). J lost 2 bases, V lost 3 bases, and 6 bases had no gene match. The CDR3, as DNA: TGCAGTGCTAGGGCTAGCGGGAGACCTAACACCGGGGAGCTGTTTTTT. Amino acid sequence: CSARASGRPNTGELFF.

This clonotype was picked up a small number of times. The chain employs TRBV25-1 and TRBJ1-1; D is ambiguous. This CDR3 has 14 residues. In germline, CDR1 is MGHDK, CDR2 SYGVNS. The V end lost 2 bases, the J end lost 6 bases, and 13 bases lay between the germline ends. CDR3 nucleotide sequence: TGTGCCAGCAGTGAACGCGGCAGGTACGCTGAAGCTTTCTTT. It yields the protein CASSERGRYAEAFF.

The rearrangement joins TRBV15 to TRBJ1-5; no reliable D call. Germline assignment: CDR1 LNHNV and CDR2 YYDKDF (reference sequence). This CDR3 is 14 amino acids long. The ends were cut back, 1 base at V and 3 bases at J, with 7 bases in the middle. CDR3 DNA sequence: TGTGCCACCAGCAGAGCACAGATCAATCAGCCCCAGCATTTT. This codes for CATSRAQINQPQHF.

The rearrangement links TRBV6-2 or TRBV6-3 to TRBJ1-1; unclear D gene. The CDR3 runs 15 residues. The germline CDR1 and CDR2 sequences are MNHEY and SVGEGT. The V and J ends lost 5 bases and 6 bases respectively, with 19 bases between them. CDR3 residues: CASSRHSDQTPEAFF. As DNA, the CDR3 is TGTGCCAGCAGTCGTCACAGCGACCAAACCCCTGAAGCTTTCTTT.

Concerning this clonotype: A read error may explain this, as a much larger clone is one base away. This chain uses TRBV5-1 with TRBJ1-1; D may be TRBD1 (5 bases). The CDR3 runs 12 residues. The germline V gene encodes CDR1 SGHRS and CDR2 YFSETQ. Trimming stripped 4 bases from V and 7 bases from J, with 11 bases between. DNA for the CDR3: TGCGCCAGCAGCCCTGGGGCAGTTGAAGCTTTCTTT. It specifies CASSPGAVEAFF.

The CDR3 DNA sequence: TGCGCCAGCAGCTTGGATACAGGGGCTAATTCACCCCTCCACTTT. Translating gives CASSLDTGANSPLHF. The chain has TRBV5-1 and TRBJ1-6; 7 nucleotides match TRBD1. The germline V gene encodes CDR1 SGHRS and CDR2 YFSETQ. The CDR3 has 15 amino acids. The junction had 3 bases not matched to a gene; V was cut back by 0 bases and J by 6 bases.

The chain couples TRBV28 to TRBJ2-7, with 8 bases lining up with TRBD2. The CDR3 has 15 amino acids. The V gene's germline CDR1 is MDHEN and CDR2 SYDVKM. V lost 5 bases and J lost 3; bases outside the gene matches: 9. As DNA, the CDR3 is TGTGCCAGCAGTGCTCATACCGGGACTAGCTACGAGCAGTACTTC. Translating it yields CASSAHTGTSYEQYF.

The V and J genes are TRBV29-1 and TRBJ1-2; 9 positions agree with TRBD1. The CDR3 is 13 amino acids. With V trimmed by 6 bases and J by 7 bases, 9 bases remained unmatched. CDR1 SQVTM and CDR2 ANQGSEA come from the germline V gene. CDR3 in amino acids: CSVLGQGVRGYTF. The CDR3 DNA sequence: TGCAGCGTCCTGGGACAGGGCGTTCGTGGCTACACCTTC.

This clonotype turned up a few times. The chain uses TRBV5-5 and TRBJ2-1; 8 bases are shared with TRBD2. The germline CDR1 and CDR2 sequences are SGHKS and YYEKEE (reference sequence). The junction had 12 bases not matched to a gene; V was cut back by 4 bases and J by 9 bases. This CDR3 is built from 15 residues. CDR3 region: CASSRSGGPTGEQFF. CDR3 bases: TGTGCCAGCAGCCGAAGCGGGGGACCGACGGGTGAGCAGTTCTTC.

The chain links TRBV18 to TRBJ2-5, with a possible D match to TRBD1 (6 bases). The ends were cut back, 2 bases at V and 2 bases at J, with 9 bases in the middle. The V gene's germline CDR1 is KGHSH and CDR2 LQKENI. The CDR3 consists of 14 residues. Here the CDR3 DNA reads TGTGCCAGCTCACCATCCAGGGGTCAAGAGACCCAGTACTTC. Translation: CASSPSRGQETQYF.

The chain recombines TRBV6-5 with TRBJ1-1; the D gene is possibly TRBD1 (5 bases). Germline loops: CDR1 MNHEY, CDR2 SVGAGI. The CDR3 is 16 residues long. V was clipped by 0 bases and J by 4 bases, with 15 bases between them. CDR3 region: CASSYSIRDPPTEAFF. The CDR3 DNA reads TGTGCCAGCAGTTACTCGATACGGGACCCCCCCACTGAAGCTTTCTTT.

The V and J genes are TRBV20-1 and TRBJ1-4; no definite D call. This CDR3 region has 15 residues. Germline V CDR1 and CDR2: DFQATT, SNEGSKA (reference sequence). V shed 1 base and J shed 3 bases, with 12 bases lying between them. The CDR3 spells CSARVLSGSNEKLFF. CDR3 DNA sequence: TGCAGTGCTAGAGTCCTTTCCGGGTCTAATGAAAAACTGTTTTTT.

The J gene is TRBJ2-5, the V gene TRBV20-1; D is possibly TRBD1 or TRBD2 (6 bases each). The length of the CDR3 is 14 residues. V lost 4 bases, J lost 0 bases, and 12 bases lay in between. Germline CDR1 is DFQATT and CDR2 is SNEGSKA (reference sequence). The CDR3, as DNA: TGCAGTGCTACGACAGGAGGGAACCAAGAGACCCAGTACTTC. This encodes CSATTGGNQETQYF.

A single count supports this clonotype. The rearrangement uses TRBV3-1 and TRBJ2-3; 11 bases line up with TRBD2. The V and J ends lost 7 bases and 0 bases, in that order; junction bases with no gene match: 15. The germline V gene encodes CDR1 LGHDT and CDR2 YNNKEL (reference sequence). This CDR3 contains 19 residues. The CDR3 DNA reads as TGTGCCAGCACCAAAACCCCTAGCGGGAGGCCCACTAGCACAGATACGCAGTATTTT. This codes for CASTKTPSGRPTSTDTQYF.

The chain links TRBV12-3 or TRBV12-4 to TRBJ1-1, with D tentatively TRBD1 (5 bases). The CDR3 covers 13 residues. V was shortened by 3 bases and J by 4 bases, with 9 bases between the two germline ends. CDR3 in DNA: TGTGCCAGCAGTTTCTCGGGGGGCACTGAAGCTTTCTTT. Translation: CASSFSGGTEAFF.

The V call is TRBV5-1, the J call TRBJ2-3, with 11 bases matching TRBD2. The CDR3 length is 20 residues. Germline trimming cut 4 bases from V and 4 bases from J; bases unmatched to any gene: 20. Germline loops: CDR1 SGHRS, CDR2 YFSETQ. This CDR3 is CASSPIGLAGLSGGPDTQYF. The DNA of the CDR3 is TGCGCCAGCAGCCCTATAGGACTAGCGGGCCTATCAGGGGGTCCAGATACGCAGTATTTT.

The chain links TRBV7-2 to TRBJ1-1; D is ambiguous. The V end lost 0 bases, the J end lost 5 bases, and 10 bases lay between the germline ends. This CDR3 is 14 amino acids long. The germline V gene encodes CDR1 SGHTA and CDR2 FQGNSA. DNA of the CDR3: TGTGCCAGCAGCTTAGCAGGGAAGGGTACTGAAGCTTTCTTT. Amino acid sequence: CASSLAGKGTEAFF.

This clonotype was found a few times. This sequence joins TRBV12-3 or TRBV12-4 and TRBJ2-5; TRBD2 aligns across 10 bases. The junction had 5 bases not matched to a gene; V was cut back by 5 bases and J by 2 bases. This CDR3 has 15 amino acids. The DNA for the CDR3 is TGTGCCAGCAGTGTCGGACTAGCGGCACAAGAGACCCAGTACTTC. Protein product: CASSVGLAAQETQYF.

The chain's CDR3 is CASSLSASVDIQYF. The CDR3 DNA reads TGTGCCAGCAGCTTATCCGCTAGCGTGGACATTCAGTACTTC. The rearrangement joins TRBV7-2 to TRBJ2-4, with D perhaps matching TRBD2 (6 bases). V dropped 2 bases and J dropped 8 bases, with 13 bases sitting between them. Germline V lookup: CDR1 SGHTA, CDR2 FQGNSA. This CDR3 region has 14 residues.